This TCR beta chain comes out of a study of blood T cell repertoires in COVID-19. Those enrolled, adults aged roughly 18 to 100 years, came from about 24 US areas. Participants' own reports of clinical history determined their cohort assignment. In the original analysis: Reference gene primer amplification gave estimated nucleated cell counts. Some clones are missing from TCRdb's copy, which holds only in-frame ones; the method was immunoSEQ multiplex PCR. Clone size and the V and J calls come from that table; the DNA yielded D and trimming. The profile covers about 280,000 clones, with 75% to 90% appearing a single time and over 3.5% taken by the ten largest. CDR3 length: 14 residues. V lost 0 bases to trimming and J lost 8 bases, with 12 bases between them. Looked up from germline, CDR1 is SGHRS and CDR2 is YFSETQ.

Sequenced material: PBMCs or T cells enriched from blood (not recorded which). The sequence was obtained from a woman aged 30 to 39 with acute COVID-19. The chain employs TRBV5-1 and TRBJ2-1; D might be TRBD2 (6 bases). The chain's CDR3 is CASSLGGVVDEQFF. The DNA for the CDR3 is TGCGCCAGCAGCTTGGGCGGGGTAGTCGATGAGCAGTTCTTC.